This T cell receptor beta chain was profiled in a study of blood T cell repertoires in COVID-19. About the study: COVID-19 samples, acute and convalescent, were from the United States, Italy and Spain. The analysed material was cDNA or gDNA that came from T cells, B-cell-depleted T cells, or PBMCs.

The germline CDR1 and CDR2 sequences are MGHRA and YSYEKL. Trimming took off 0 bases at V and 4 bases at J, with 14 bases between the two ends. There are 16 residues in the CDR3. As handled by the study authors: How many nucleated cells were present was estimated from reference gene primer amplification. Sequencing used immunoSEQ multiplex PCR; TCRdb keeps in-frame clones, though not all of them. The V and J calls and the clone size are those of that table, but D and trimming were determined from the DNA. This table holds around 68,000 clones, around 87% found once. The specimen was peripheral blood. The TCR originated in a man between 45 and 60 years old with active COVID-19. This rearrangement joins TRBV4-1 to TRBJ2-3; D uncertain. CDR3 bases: TGCGCCAGCAGCCAAGATCGAGTAACCTTATCAGATACGCAGTATTTT. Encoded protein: CASSQDRVTLSDTQYF.